Reported below is one TCR beta chain. Its antigen is undetermined. These data belong to a study of shared clonotypes between healthy human individuals. Study-wide results and limits: The authors expected sequencing depth to affect clonotype sharing among donors. The study sampled only blood, and tissue repertoires likely differ.

Looked up from germline, CDR1 is LNHDA and CDR2 is SQIVND (reference sequence). Trimming pared 5 bases from V and 9 bases from J, leaving 17 bases between. CDR3 length: 13 amino acids. As handled by the study authors: Junction-only sequences without quality scores came from ImmunoSEQ, so filtering differed. Clones were read by immunoSEQ multiplex PCR, and TCRdb kept only the in-frame ones, dropping some. Clone size and the V and J calls come from that table; the DNA yielded D and trimming. The data contain more than 1,200,000 clones, approximately 98.5% of them singletons. The source is a man in his thirties or forties in good health. The chain uses TRBV19 and TRBJ2-7; D perhaps matches TRBD1 (6 bases). Input material: naive CD4+ T cells sorted from blood. The subset denotes: CD45RA+ positively selected. The CDR3, as DNA: TGTGCCAGTAGTTCGGGGAGACAGGCGTCGCAGTACTTC. Protein sequence: CASSSGRQASQYF.